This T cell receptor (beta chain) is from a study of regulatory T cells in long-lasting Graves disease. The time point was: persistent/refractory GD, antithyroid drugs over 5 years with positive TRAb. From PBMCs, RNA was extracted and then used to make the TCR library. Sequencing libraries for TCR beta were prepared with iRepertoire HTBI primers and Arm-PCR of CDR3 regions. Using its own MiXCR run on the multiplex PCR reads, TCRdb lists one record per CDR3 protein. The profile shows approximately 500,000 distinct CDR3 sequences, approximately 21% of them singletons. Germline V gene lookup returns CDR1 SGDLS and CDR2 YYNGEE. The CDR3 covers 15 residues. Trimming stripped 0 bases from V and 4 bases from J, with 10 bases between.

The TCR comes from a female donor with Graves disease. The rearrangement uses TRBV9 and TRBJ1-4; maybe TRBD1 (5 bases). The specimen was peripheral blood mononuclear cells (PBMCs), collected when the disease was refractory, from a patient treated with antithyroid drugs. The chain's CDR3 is CASSVGRDFNEKLFF. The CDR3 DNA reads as TGTGCCAGCAGCGTAGGAAGGGACTTTAATGAAAAACTGTTTTTT.